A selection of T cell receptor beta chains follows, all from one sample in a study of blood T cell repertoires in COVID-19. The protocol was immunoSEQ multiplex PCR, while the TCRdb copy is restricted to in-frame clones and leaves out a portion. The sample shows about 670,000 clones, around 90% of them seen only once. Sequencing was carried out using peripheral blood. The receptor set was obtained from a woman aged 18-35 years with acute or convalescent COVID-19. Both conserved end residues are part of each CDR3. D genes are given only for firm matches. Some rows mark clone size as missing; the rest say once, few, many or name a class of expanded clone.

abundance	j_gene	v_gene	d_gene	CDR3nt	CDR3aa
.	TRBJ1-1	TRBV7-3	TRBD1	TGTGCCAGCAGCCCCATGGGACAGGGCAACACTGAAGCTTTCTTT	CASSPMGQGNTEAFF
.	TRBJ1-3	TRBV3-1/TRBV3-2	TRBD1	TGTGCCAGCAGCTCAGGAGGGGGCGGTGGAAACACCATATATTTT	CASSSGGGGGNTIYF
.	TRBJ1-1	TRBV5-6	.	TGTGCCAGCAGCTTGGAGCCCGAAGCTTTCTTT	CASSLEPEAFF
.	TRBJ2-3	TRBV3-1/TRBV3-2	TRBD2	TGTGCCAGCAGCCAGGCAGGACTAGCGGGGGGGCGGTGGGTAGATACGCAGTATTTT	CASSQAGLAGGRWVDTQYF
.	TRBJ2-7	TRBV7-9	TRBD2	TGTGCCAGCATGAACGGGGGGAGCGAGCAGTACTTC	CASMNGGSEQYF
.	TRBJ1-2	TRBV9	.	TGTGCCAGCAGCGCCGGGGGGGCTAACTATGGCTACACCTTC	CASSAGGANYGYTF
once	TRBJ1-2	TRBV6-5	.	TGTGCCAGCATTCCGAATGGGCAGGGGTTCTATGGCTACACCTTC	CASIPNGQGFYGYTF
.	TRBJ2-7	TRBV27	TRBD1	TGTGCCAGCAGAAAGGACAGGACCCCCTCCTACGAGCAGTACTTC	CASRKDRTPSYEQYF
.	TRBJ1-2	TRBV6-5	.	TGTGCCAGCACGGGAATAAGGGCGGGCGACTATGGCTACACCTTC	CASTGIRAGDYGYTF
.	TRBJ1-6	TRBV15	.	TGTGCCACCAGCTCCCCTACTAGCTTGGACTTATATTCACCCCTCCACTTT	CATSSPTSLDLYSPLHF
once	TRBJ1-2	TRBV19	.	TGTGCCAGTAGTATAGATCGGGGTCTCTATGGCTACACCTTC	CASSIDRGLYGYTF
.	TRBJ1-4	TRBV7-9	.	TGTGCCAGCAGCTTGCAGGCAGCAACTAATGAAAAACTGTTTTTT	CASSLQAATNEKLFF
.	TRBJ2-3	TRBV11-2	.	TGTGCCAGCAGCTTAACCGGGGATACGCAGTATTTT	CASSLTGDTQYF
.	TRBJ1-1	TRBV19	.	TGTGCCAGTAGTACCACAACCGGAGGGCAGGGGAACACTGAAGCTTTCTTT	CASSTTTGGQGNTEAFF
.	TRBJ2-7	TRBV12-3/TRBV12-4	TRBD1	TGTGCCAGCGGGACAGGGGTAACCTACGAGCAGTACTTC	CASGTGVTYEQYF
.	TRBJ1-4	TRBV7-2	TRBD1	TGTGCCAGCAGCACGACAGGGGCCCTTGCAACTAATGAAAAACTGTTTTTT	CASSTTGALATNEKLFF
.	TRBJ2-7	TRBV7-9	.	TGTGCCAGCAGCTTAACTCACAGGGAGAACGAGCAGTACTTC	CASSLTHRENEQYF
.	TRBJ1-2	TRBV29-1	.	TGCAGCGTTACAGCAGGTGACTATGGCTACACCTTC	CSVTAGDYGYTF
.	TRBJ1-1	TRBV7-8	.	TGTGCCAGCAGCTTATCCATGAACACTGAAGCTTTCTTT	CASSLSMNTEAFF
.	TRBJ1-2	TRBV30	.	TGTGCCCTAGAGTCAGGGGTAACCTACACCTTC	CALESGVTYTF
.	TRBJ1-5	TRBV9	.	TGTGCCAGCAGCCCAGGGTCAGGGCAGCCCCAGCATTTT	CASSPGSGQPQHF
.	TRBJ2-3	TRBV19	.	TGTGCCAGCGGGGAAGTTAAAGATACGCAGTATTTT	CASGEVKDTQYF
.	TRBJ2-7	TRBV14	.	TGTGCCAGCTCAGCCAGGGGCTACGAGCAGTACTTC	CASSARGYEQYF
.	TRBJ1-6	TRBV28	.	TGTGCCAGCAGTTTAAACGGGGACTCCTATAATTCACCCCTCCACTTT	CASSLNGDSYNSPLHF
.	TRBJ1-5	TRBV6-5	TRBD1	TGTGCCAGCAGTTCGACAGGGCTGGGCCAGCCCCAGCATTTT	CASSSTGLGQPQHF
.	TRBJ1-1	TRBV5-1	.	TGCGCCAGCAGCTTGAATCACAACTCGAGGCTCGATGGTATGACTTTCTTT	CASSLNHNSRLDGMTFF
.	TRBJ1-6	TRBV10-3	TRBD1	TGTGCCATCAGTGAGTTTACAGGGGGTTCACCCCTCCACTTT	CAISEFTGGSPLHF
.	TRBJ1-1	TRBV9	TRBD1	TGTGCCAGCAGCGAAAGCCGGGACAGGGTTGCTGAAGCTTTCTTT	CASSESRDRVAEAFF
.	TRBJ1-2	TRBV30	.	TGTGCCTGGAGTAGTCAGTATTCTAACTATGGCTACACCTTC	CAWSSQYSNYGYTF
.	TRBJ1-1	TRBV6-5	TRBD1	TGTGCCAGCAGTATTCTTTTAGGGGGCTTCGCTGAAGCTTTCTTT	CASSILLGGFAEAFF
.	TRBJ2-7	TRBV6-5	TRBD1	TGTGCCAGCAGACTCGGGACAGGGACCCTCTACGAGCAGTACTTC	CASRLGTGTLYEQYF
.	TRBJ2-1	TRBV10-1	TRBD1	TGCGCCAGCAGTGGCCGGGACAGGGTTAATGAGCAGTTCTTC	CASSGRDRVNEQFF
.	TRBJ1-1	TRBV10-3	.	TGTGCCATCACTTCCAGGGACAATGTGGAAGCTTTCTTT	CAITSRDNVEAFF
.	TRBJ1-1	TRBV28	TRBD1	TGTGCCAGCAGCCGGGGACAGGCGGCTTTCTTT	CASSRGQAAFF
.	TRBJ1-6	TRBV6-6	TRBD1	TGTGCCAGCAGGGACAGGGGAAACTATAATTCACCCCTCCACTTT	CASRDRGNYNSPLHF
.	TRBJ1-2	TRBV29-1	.	TGCAGCGTTCTAGAAGGCTATGGCTACACCTTC	CSVLEGYGYTF
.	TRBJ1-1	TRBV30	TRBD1	TGTGCCTGGAGTCTATCGGAGACAGGGGGCTACACTGAAGCTTTCTTT	CAWSLSETGGYTEAFF
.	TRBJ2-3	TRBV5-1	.	TGCGCCAGCAGTTCTGCCAGGGGCGCAGATACGCAGTATTTT	CASSSARGADTQYF
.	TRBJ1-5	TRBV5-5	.	TGTGCCAGCAGCTTGTCCGGGGAAAAGCCCCAGCATTTT	CASSLSGEKPQHF
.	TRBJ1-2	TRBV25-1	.	TGTGCCAGCAGTGAATCTAACAGCTATGGCTACACCTTC	CASSESNSYGYTF
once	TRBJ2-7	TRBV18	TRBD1	TGTGCCAGCTCACCAGGGACAGGAATAGGCCTCGACGAGCAGTACTTC	CASSPGTGIGLDEQYF
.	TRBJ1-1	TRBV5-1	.	TGCGCCAGCAGCTTGGGGAGACGGGGGAATGGCACTGAAGCTTTCTTT	CASSLGRRGNGTEAFF
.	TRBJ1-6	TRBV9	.	TGTGCCAGCAGCGTATCGGGGGGCAATTCACCCCTCCACTTT	CASSVSGGNSPLHF
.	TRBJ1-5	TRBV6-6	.	TGTGCCAGCAGTTACTCTGGGGGGGGCAATCAGCCCCAGCATTTT	CASSYSGGGNQPQHF
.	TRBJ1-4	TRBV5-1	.	TGCGCCAGCAGCTTGGGCCCTCAGGGGACAACTAATGAAAAACTGTTTTTT	CASSLGPQGTTNEKLFF
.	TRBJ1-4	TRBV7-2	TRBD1	TGTGCCAGCAGCTTAACAGGGGGCCGTGAAAAACTGTTTTTT	CASSLTGGREKLFF
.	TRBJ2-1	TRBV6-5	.	TGTGCCAGCAGTTACTCGACACGGTTCAATGAGCAGTTCTTC	CASSYSTRFNEQFF
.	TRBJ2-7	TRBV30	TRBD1	TGTGCCTGGAGTGCCGGGACAGCCTACGAGCAGTACTTC	CAWSAGTAYEQYF
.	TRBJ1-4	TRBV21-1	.	TGTGCCAGCAGCAATTTCAATCAGGGGGCGGAAAAACTGTTTTTT	CASSNFNQGAEKLFF
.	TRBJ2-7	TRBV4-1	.	TGCGCCAGCAGCCAAACTATTCTAATAGGGGGCGAGCAGTACTTC	CASSQTILIGGEQYF
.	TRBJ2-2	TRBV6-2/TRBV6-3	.	TGTGCCAGCAGTAAGCACAGGGATAGCACCGGGGAGCTGTTTTTT	CASSKHRDSTGELFF
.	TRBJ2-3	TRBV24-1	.	TGTGCCACCAGTGCCCAACTCCTGGATACGCAGTATTTT	CATSAQLLDTQYF
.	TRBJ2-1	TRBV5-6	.	TGTGCCAGCAGCTTGTGGGGCCTACAGGGTAGGAATGAGCAGTTCTTC	CASSLWGLQGRNEQFF
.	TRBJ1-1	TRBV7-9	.	TGTGCCAGCAGCTTAGTGGAGGGAACTGAAGCTTTCTTT	CASSLVEGTEAFF